What follows are 22 T cell receptor beta chains derived from one specimen sequenced in a study of cytomegalovirus exposure and HLA in healthy donors. 13 Jbeta primers and 60 Vbeta primers were used for the PCR. TCRdb keeps only in-frame clones here, not all; method: immunoSEQ multiplex PCR. This sample carries 200,000 to 250,000 clones, roughly 82% of them seen once, and the ten largest clones take 5% to 6%. Sequences were obtained from PBMCs. The source of these receptors is a woman aged 40-49 years in good health and CMV-seropositive.

The chain couples TRBV18 to TRBJ2-1; 10 nucleotides match TRBD2. CDR3 length: 15 residues. In germline, CDR1 is KGHSH, CDR2 LQKENI. The ends lost 6 bases at V and 10 bases at J; junction bases unmatched: 12. The CDR3 DNA sequence: TGTGCCAGCTCCGGAGCGGCTAGCGGGAGTGGGGAGCAGTTCTTC. As protein: CASSGAASGSGEQFF.

The rearrangement joins TRBV18 to TRBJ2-1; TRBD1 is a possible D gene (5 bases). Germline CDR1 and CDR2: KGHSH and LQKENI. The CDR3 has 13 residues. Trimming cost V 5 bases and J 3 bases, with 8 bases left between them. The DNA of the CDR3 is TGTGCCAGCTCATCCACAGGCTACAATGAGCAGTTCTTC. It yields the protein CASSSTGYNEQFF.

The chain carries TRBV7-3 and TRBJ1-1, with 7 nucleotides matching TRBD1. The germline CDR1 and CDR2 sequences are SGHTA and FQGTGA. Trimming at V came to 6 bases and at J to 4 bases, leaving 5 bases not matched to a gene. There are 13 residues in the CDR3. The CDR3 DNA is TGTGCCAGCAGTGGGTCAGGGGGCACTGAAGCTTTCTTT. Translating gives CASSGSGGTEAFF.

V usage is TRBV7-2 and J usage is TRBJ2-7; unclear D gene. CDR3 length: 12 residues. Germline-derived CDR1 and CDR2 are SGHTA and FQGNSA. Trimming pared 2 bases from V and 5 bases from J, leaving 7 bases between. The CDR3 DNA follows: TGTGCCAGCAGCTTAATCCCCGACGAGCAGTACTTC. This translates into CASSLIPDEQYF. Using reference TRBV7-2 and TRBJ2-7 for the parts outside the CDR3, the full variable domain is GAGVSQSPSNKVTEKGKDVELRCDPISGHTALYWYRQSLGQGLEFLIYFQGNSAPDKSGLPSDRFSAERTGGSVSTLTIQRTQQEDSAVYLCASSLIPDEQYFGPGTRLTVT.

V gene TRBV7-2 combines with J gene TRBJ1-3; no reliable D call. The CDR3 has 15 amino acids. V lost 1 base and J 3 bases, leaving 10 bases between the germline ends. The germline V gene encodes CDR1 SGHTA and CDR2 FQGNSA. Here the CDR3 reads CASSLGGSFGNTIYF. DNA of the CDR3: TGTGCCAGCAGCTTAGGAGGGTCCTTTGGAAACACCATATATTTT.

The chain recombines TRBV2 with TRBJ1-2, with 9 bases that match TRBD1. CDR1 SNHLY and CDR2 FYNNEI come from the germline V gene. The CDR3 is 16 amino acids. Trimming at V came to 5 bases and at J to 4 bases, leaving 11 bases not matched to a gene. The CDR3 sequence: CASSNTQGAAVYGYTF. In nucleotides, the CDR3 is TGTGCCAGCAGTAATACACAGGGGGCCGCAGTCTATGGCTACACCTTC.

The chain couples TRBV27 to TRBJ1-2; D ambiguous. The ends were cut back, 6 bases at V and 2 bases at J, with 16 bases in the middle. Per the germline V gene, CDR1 is MNHEY and CDR2 is SMNVEV (reference sequence). This CDR3 has 15 amino acids. The CDR3 bases are TGTGCCAGCAGAATAGAAGGAGGCGGCAACTATGGCTACACCTTC. Its protein product is CASRIEGGGNYGYTF.

The V and J genes are TRBV13 and TRBJ1-1, with 9 bases that match TRBD1. Losses at the gene ends were 0 bases for V and 3 bases for J; bases not matched to a gene: 8. The CDR3 runs to 17 residues. CDR1 PRHDT and CDR2 FYEKMQ come from the germline V gene (reference sequence). CDR3 nucleotides: TGTGCCAGCAGCTTAGGCTCGTTTGGGACAGGGTACACTGAAGCTTTCTTT. Protein sequence: CASSLGSFGTGYTEAFF.

The chain recombines TRBV29-1 with TRBJ1-4, with D possibly TRBD1 on 5 matching bases. Between the trimmed V and J ends, which lost 4 bases and 0 bases, there was a span of 15 bases. CDR1 is SQVTM and CDR2 is ANQGSEA in the germline V gene. This CDR3 comprises 16 residues. The CDR3 region is CSVASSGQPTNEKLFF. The CDR3 DNA is TGCAGCGTTGCCTCTTCCGGACAACCAACTAATGAAAAACTGTTTTTT.

The rearrangement joins TRBV30 to TRBJ1-2, with 9 bases matching TRBD1. CDR1 GTSNPN and CDR2 SVGIG come from the germline V gene (reference sequence). V was pared by 2 bases and J by 2 bases, with 3 bases of the junction left unmatched. The CDR3 loop spans 14 amino acids. CDR3 region: CAWSNTGGNYGYTF. The CDR3 bases are TGTGCCTGGAGTAACACAGGGGGCAACTATGGCTACACCTTC.

The chain is built from TRBV5-6 and TRBJ2-5; 7 bases match TRBD1. The V gene end was trimmed by 0 bases and the J gene end by 7 bases; junction bases not matched to a gene: 12. Germline V CDR1 and CDR2: SGHDT, YYEEEE. CDR3 length: 16 residues. The CDR3 sequence is CASSLEGQTVRGTQYF. In DNA, the CDR3 is TGTGCCAGCAGCTTGGAGGGACAGACGGTCCGTGGGACCCAGTACTTC.

This chain connects TRBV4-1 to TRBJ1-5, with 7 bases that match TRBD1. The CDR3 contains 15 residues. Germline trimming cut 3 bases from V and 0 bases from J; bases unmatched to any gene: 2. CDR1 and CDR2 (germline): MGHRA, YSYEKL. The CDR3 loop is CASSQGQNSNQPQHF. As DNA, the CDR3 is TGCGCCAGCAGCCAGGGACAGAATAGCAATCAGCCCCAGCATTTT.

The chain combines TRBV19 with TRBJ1-6; maybe TRBD1 (6 bases). Between the trimmed V and J ends, which lost 7 bases and 3 bases, there was a span of 16 bases. Germline V gene sequence: CDR1 LNHDA, CDR2 SQIVND (reference sequence). The CDR3 loop spans 16 amino acids. The CDR3 nucleotides read TGTGCCAGTACCCTCCAGCCAGGGGTCTATAATTCACCCCTCCACTTT. Translation: CASTLQPGVYNSPLHF.

This chain joins TRBV19 and TRBJ1-1, with 7 nucleotides matching TRBD1. V was clipped by 4 bases and J by 3 bases; unmatched bases: 2. CDR3 size: 13 residues. CDR1 and CDR2 (germline): LNHDA, SQIVND (reference sequence). CDR3 amino acids: CASSTDRDTEAFF. The CDR3 DNA reads TGTGCCAGTAGTACAGACAGGGACACTGAAGCTTTCTTT.

The J gene is TRBJ2-5, the V gene TRBV20-1; D gene unclear. In germline, CDR1 is DFQATT, CDR2 SNEGSKA (reference sequence). The CDR3 length is 10 residues. V was pared by 2 bases and J by 5 bases, with 3 bases between. The CDR3 is CSARLETQYF. CDR3 sequence (DNA): TGCAGTGCTAGACTCGAGACCCAGTACTTC.

A word on this clone: Different DNA sequences within this sample yield the same CDR3. J is TRBJ1-1 and V is TRBV9; TRBD1 agrees at 7 bases. This CDR3 region has 14 residues. Germline V gene data show CDR1 as SGDLS and CDR2 as YYNGEE. V was clipped by 3 bases and J by 2 bases; unmatched bases: 4. CDR3 nucleotide sequence: TGTGCCAGCAGCGGAAGACAGGGTAACACTGAAGCTTTCTTT. Translated: CASSGRQGNTEAFF.

In nucleotides, the CDR3 is TGTGCCAGCAGTGACAGGGCTAGCAATCAGCCCCAGCATTTT. It translates to CASSDRASNQPQHF. V usage is TRBV2 and J usage is TRBJ1-5, with D perhaps TRBD1 (5 bases). The CDR3 length is 14 residues. The V and J ends lost 3 bases and 0 bases respectively, with 6 bases between them. Per the germline V gene, CDR1 is SNHLY and CDR2 is FYNNEI.

This clone was seen a handful of times. The sample contains more than one DNA sequence encoding this CDR3. The chain links TRBV30 to TRBJ2-5, with 9 bases identical to TRBD2. In germline, CDR1 is GTSNPN, CDR2 SVGIG (reference sequence). The CDR3 spans 12 residues. After removal of 3 bases from V and 5 bases from J, the junction contained 1 base not matched to a gene. The CDR3 nucleotides read TGTGCCTGGAGAGGACTAGCGGAGACCCAGTACTTC. This gives the protein CAWRGLAETQYF.

The chain combines TRBV10-3 with TRBJ1-1; a possible D gene is TRBD1 (6 bases). V lost 6 bases and J lost 1, with 12 bases in between. The germline V gene encodes CDR1 ENHRY and CDR2 SYGVKD. The CDR3 consists of 14 residues. The CDR3 DNA reads TGTGCCATCAGAACGGACAGTGGGAACACTGAAGCTTTCTTT. Amino acids: CAIRTDSGNTEAFF.

This chain connects TRBV4-3 to TRBJ2-1; D possibly corresponds to TRBD2 (6 bases). V was shortened by 4 bases and J by 6 bases, with 13 bases between the two germline ends. Germline V gene sequence: CDR1 LGHNA, CDR2 YSLEER. The CDR3 totals 14 residues. The DNA of the CDR3 is TGCGCCAGCAGCCCCTTCGAGGGAGGCAATGAGCAGTTCTTC. Amino acid sequence: CASSPFEGGNEQFF.

The CDR3 loop is CASSFNGRAWEQYF. Written as DNA, the CDR3 is TGTGCCAGCAGCTTTAACGGGAGGGCCTGGGAGCAGTACTTC. The chain carries TRBV7-2 and TRBJ2-7, with 8 bases identical to TRBD2. V shed 3 bases and J 7 bases; nucleotides not matched to a gene: 8. This CDR3 contains 14 residues. In germline, CDR1 is SGHTA, CDR2 FQGNSA.

The gene calls are TRBV4-3 and TRBJ1-2, with D maybe TRBD1 (5 bases). The V and J ends lost 0 bases and 4 bases respectively, with 12 bases between them. Germline values: CDR1 LGHNA, CDR2 YSLEER. The CDR3 runs to 15 residues. The CDR3 nucleotides are TGCGCCAGCAGCCAAGACAGGGCAGGCGGCTATGGCTACACCTTC. As protein: CASSQDRAGGYGYTF.